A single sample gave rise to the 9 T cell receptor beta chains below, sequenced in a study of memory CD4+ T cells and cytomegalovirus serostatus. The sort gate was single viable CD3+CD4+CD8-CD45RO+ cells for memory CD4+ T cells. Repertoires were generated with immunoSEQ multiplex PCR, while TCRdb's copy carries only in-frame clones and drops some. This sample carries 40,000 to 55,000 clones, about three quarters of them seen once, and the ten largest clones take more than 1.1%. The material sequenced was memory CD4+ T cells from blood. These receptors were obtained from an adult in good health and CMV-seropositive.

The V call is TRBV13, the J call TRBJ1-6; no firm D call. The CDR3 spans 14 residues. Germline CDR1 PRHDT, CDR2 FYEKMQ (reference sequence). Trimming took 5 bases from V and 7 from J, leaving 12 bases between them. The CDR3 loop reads CASSRRDFNSPLHF. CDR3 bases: TGTGCCAGCAGCCGTCGGGATTTCAATTCACCCCTCCACTTT.

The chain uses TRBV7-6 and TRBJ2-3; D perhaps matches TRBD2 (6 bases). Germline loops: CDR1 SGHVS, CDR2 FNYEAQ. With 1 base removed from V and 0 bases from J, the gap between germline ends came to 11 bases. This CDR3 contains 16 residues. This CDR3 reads CASSLGSRDSTDTQYF. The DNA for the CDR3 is TGTGCCAGCAGCTTAGGCTCGCGGGATAGCACAGATACGCAGTATTTT. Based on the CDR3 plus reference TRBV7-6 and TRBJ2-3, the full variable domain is GAGVSQSPRYKVTKRGQDVALRCDPISGHVSLYWYRQALGQGPEFLTYFNYEAQQDKSGLPNDRFSAERPEGSISTLTIQRTEQRDSAMYRCASSLGSRDSTDTQYFGPGTRLTVL.

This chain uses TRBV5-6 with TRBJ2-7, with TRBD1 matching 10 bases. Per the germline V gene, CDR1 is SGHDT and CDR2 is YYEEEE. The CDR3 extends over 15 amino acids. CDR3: CASSSTGTGDGTPGV. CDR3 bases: TGTGCCAGCAGCTCAACCGGGACAGGGGATGGAACTCCGGGGGTC.

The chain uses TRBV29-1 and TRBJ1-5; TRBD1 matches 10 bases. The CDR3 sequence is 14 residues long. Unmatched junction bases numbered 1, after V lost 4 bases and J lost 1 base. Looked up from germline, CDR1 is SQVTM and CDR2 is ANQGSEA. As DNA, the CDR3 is TGCAGCGTTGGGGGACAGGGGAGCAATCAGCCCCAGCATTTT. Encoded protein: CSVGGQGSNQPQHF. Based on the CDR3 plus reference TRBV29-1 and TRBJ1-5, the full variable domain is SAVISQKPSRDICQRGTSLTIQCQVDSQVTMMFWYRQQPGQSLTLIATANQGSEATYESGFVIDKFPISRPNLTFSTLTVSNMSPEDSSIYLCSVGGQGSNQPQHFGDGTRLSIL.

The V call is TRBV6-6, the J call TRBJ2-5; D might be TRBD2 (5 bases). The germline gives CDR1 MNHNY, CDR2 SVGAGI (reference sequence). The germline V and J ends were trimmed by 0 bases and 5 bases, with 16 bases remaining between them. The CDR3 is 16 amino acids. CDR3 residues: CASSYSLAQRVETQYF. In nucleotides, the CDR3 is TGTGCCAGCAGTTACTCCCTAGCCCAAAGGGTGGAGACCCAGTACTTC.

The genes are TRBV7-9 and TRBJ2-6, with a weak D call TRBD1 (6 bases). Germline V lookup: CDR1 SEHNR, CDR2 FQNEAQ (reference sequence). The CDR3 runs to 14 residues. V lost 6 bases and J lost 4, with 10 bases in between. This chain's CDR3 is CASRQGSGANVLTF. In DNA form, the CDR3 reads TGTGCCAGCAGACAGGGTTCCGGGGCCAACGTCCTGACTTTC.

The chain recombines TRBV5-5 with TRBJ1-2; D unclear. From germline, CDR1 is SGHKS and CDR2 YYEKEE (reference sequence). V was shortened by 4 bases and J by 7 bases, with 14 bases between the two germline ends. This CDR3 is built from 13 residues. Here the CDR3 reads CASSVADGRGYTF. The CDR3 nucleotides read TGTGCCAGCAGCGTGGCGGATGGGCGTGGCTACACCTTC.

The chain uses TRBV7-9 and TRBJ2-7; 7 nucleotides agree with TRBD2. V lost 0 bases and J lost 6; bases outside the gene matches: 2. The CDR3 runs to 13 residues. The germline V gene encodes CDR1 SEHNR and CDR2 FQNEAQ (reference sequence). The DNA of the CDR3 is TGTGCCAGCAGCTTAGCGTGGGGGGGCGAGCAGTACTTC. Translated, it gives CASSLAWGGEQYF.

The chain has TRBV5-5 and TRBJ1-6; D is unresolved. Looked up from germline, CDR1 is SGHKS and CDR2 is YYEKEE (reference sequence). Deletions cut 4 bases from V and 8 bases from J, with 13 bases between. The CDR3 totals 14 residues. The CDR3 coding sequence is TGTGCCAGCAGCCGCGAGGGAGTGGATTCACCCCTCCACTTT. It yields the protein CASSREGVDSPLHF.